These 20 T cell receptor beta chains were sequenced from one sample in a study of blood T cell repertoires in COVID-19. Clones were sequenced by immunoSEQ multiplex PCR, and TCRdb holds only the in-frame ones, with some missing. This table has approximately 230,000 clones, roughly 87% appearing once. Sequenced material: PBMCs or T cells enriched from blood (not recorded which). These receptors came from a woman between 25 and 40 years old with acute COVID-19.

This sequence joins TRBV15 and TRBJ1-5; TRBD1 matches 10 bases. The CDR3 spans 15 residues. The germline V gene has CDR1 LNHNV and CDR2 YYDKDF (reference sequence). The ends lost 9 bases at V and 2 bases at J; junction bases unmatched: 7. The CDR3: CATGDRGNGNQPQHF. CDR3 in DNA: TGTGCCACTGGGGACAGGGGTAACGGCAATCAGCCCCAGCATTTT.

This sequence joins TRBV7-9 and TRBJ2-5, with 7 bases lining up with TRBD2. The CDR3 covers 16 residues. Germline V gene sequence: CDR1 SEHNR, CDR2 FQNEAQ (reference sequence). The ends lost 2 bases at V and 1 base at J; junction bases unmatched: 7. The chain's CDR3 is CASSLRGGTTQETQYF. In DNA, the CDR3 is TGTGCCAGCAGCTTAAGGGGAGGGACTACCCAAGAGACCCAGTACTTC.

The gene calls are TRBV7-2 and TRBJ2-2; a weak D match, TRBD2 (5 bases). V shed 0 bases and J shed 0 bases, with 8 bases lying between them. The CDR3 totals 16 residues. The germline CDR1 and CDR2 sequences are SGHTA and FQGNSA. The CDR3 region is CASSLAYGTNTGELFF. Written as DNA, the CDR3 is TGTGCCAGCAGCTTAGCTTACGGGACGAACACCGGGGAGCTGTTTTTT.

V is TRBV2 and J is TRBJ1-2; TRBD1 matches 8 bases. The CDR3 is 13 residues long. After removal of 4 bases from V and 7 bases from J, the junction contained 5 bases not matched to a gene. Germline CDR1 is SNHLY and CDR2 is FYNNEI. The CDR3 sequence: CASSAQTGVGYTF. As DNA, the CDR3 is TGTGCCAGCAGTGCCCAGACAGGGGTTGGCTACACCTTC.

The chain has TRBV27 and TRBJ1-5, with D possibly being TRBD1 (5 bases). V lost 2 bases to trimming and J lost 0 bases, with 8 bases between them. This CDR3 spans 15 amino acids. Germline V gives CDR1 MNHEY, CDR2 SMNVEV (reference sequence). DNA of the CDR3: TGTGCCAGCAGTTTAATGGGGCTTAGCAATCAGCCCCAGCATTTT. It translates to CASSLMGLSNQPQHF.

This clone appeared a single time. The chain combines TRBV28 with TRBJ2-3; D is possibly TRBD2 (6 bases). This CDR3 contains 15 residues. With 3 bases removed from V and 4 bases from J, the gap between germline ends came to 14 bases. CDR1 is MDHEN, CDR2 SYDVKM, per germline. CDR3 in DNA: TGTGCCAGCAGTTTCGATCTAGCGCACCCAGATACGCAGTATTTT. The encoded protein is CASSFDLAHPDTQYF.

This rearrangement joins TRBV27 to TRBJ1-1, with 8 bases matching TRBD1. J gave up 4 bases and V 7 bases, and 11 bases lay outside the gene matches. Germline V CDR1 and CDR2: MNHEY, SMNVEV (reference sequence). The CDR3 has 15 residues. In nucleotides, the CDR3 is TGTGCCAGCACGTCTCCCGACAGGGGCGGCACTGAAGCTTTCTTT. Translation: CASTSPDRGGTEAFF.

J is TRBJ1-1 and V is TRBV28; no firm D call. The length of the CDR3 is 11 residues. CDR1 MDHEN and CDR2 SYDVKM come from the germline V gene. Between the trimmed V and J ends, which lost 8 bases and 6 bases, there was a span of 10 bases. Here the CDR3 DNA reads TGTGCCAGCCGAGGGAGGCCTGAAGCTTTCTTT. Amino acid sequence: CASRGRPEAFF.

This chain's CDR3 is CASSKRLAGTQETQYF. Written as DNA, the CDR3 is TGTGCCAGCAGTAAAAGACTAGCGGGGACCCAAGAGACCCAGTACTTC. The chain combines TRBV27 with TRBJ2-5, with 11 bases lining up with TRBD2. Looked up from germline, CDR1 is MNHEY and CDR2 is SMNVEV (reference sequence). The CDR3 is made up of 16 amino acids. V trimming: 5 bases; J trimming: 1 base; junction bases outside the gene matches: 6.

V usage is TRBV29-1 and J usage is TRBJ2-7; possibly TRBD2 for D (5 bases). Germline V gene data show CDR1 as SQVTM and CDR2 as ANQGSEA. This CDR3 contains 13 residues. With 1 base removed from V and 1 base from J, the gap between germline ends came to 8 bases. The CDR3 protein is CSVEGEGSYEQYF. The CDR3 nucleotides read TGCAGCGTTGAAGGAGAGGGATCCTACGAGCAGTACTTC.

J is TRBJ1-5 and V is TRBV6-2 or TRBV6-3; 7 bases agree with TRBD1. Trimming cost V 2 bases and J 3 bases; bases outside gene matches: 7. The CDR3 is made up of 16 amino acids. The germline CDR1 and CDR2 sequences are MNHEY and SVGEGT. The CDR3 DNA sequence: TGTGCCAGCAGTTACCACGGGACAGCGAACAATCAGCCCCAGCATTTT. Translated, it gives CASSYHGTANNQPQHF.

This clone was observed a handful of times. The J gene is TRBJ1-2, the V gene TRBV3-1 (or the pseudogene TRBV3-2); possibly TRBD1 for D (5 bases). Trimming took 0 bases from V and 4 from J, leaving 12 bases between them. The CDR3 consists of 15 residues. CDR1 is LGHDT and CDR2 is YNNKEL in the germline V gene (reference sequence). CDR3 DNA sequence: TGTGCCAGCAGCCAAGAATCAGGGCCAACCTATGGCTACACCTTC. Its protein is CASSQESGPTYGYTF.

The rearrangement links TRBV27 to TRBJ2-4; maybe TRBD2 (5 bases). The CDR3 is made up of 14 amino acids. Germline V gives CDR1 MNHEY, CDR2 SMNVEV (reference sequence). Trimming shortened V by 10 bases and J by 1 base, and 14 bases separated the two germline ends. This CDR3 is CATRGERAKNIQYF. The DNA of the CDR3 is TGTGCCACCCGGGGTGAAAGGGCCAAAAACATTCAGTACTTC.

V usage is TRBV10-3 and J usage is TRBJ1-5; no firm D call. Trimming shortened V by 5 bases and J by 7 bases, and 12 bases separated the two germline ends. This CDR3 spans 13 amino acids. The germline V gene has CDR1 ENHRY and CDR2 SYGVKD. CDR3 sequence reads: CAISLSDGQPQHF. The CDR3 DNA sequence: TGTGCCATCAGTTTGAGCGACGGGCAGCCCCAGCATTTT.

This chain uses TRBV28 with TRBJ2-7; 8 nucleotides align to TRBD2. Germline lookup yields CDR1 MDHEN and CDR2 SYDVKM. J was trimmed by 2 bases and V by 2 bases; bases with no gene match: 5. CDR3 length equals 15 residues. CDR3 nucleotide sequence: TGTGCCAGCAGTTTAGACCTAGCGGGTACCTACGAGCAGTACTTC. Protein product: CASSLDLAGTYEQYF.

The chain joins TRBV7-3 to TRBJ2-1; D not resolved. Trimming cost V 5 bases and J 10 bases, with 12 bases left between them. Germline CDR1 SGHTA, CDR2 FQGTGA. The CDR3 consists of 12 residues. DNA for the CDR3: TGTGCCAGCAGCCCACGGGTCGGGGAGCAGTTCTTC. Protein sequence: CASSPRVGEQFF.

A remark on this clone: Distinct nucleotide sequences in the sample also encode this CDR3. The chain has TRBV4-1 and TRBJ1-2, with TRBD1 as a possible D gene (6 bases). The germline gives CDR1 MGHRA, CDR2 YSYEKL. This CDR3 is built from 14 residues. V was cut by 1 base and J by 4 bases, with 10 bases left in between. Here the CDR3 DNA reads TGCGCCAGCAGCCAAGGTGCAGGGGCCTATGGCTACACCTTC. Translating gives CASSQGAGAYGYTF.

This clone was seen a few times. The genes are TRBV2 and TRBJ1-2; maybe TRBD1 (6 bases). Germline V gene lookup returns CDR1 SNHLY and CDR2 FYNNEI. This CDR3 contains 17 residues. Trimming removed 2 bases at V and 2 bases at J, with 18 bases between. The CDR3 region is CASSEWGQGIWNYGYTF. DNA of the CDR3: TGTGCCAGCAGTGAATGGGGGCAGGGAATTTGGAACTATGGCTACACCTTC.

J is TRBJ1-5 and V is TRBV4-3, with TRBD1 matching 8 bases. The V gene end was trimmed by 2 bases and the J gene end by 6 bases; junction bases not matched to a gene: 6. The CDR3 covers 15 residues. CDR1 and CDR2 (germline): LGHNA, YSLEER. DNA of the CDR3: TGCGCCAGCAGCCAAACGACAGGGGATAGTCAGCCCCAGCATTTT. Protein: CASSQTTGDSQPQHF.

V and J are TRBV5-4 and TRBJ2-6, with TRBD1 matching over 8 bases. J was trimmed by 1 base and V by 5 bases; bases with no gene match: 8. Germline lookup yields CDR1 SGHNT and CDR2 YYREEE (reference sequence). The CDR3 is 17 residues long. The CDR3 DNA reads TGTGCCAGCAGGGCCGGGACAGGAATTTCTGGGGCCAACGTCCTGACTTTC. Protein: CASRAGTGISGANVLTF.